The sequence of this T cell receptor (beta chain) was determined in a study of cytomegalovirus exposure and HLA in healthy donors. Study-wide findings and caveats: One later analysis reportedly identified an Asian-associated ancestry cluster that showed fewer N-insertions than the approximately 670-donor mean.

As concerns this clone: Its specificity is unknown.

The PCR employed 60 Vbeta primers together with 13 Jbeta primers. TCRdb keeps only in-frame clones here, not all; method: immunoSEQ multiplex PCR. The table lists 180,000 or so clones, just under 80% of them singletons. The CDR3 contains 15 residues. CDR1 is SGHRS, CDR2 YFSETQ, per germline. The V gene lost 3 bases and the J gene lost 1 base, with 13 bases spanning the gap. The sequenced sample consisted of PBMCs. This sequence joins TRBV5-1 and TRBJ1-1, with D maybe TRBD1 (6 bases). The sequence was collected from a female donor in good health and CMV-seronegative. The CDR3 region is CASSSKQGQNTEAFF. The CDR3, as DNA: TGCGCCAGCAGCTCAAAGCAGGGGCAGAACACTGAAGCTTTCTTT.